The 29 T cell receptor beta chains given below trace back to one sample, sequenced in a study of OX40 agonist ivuxolimab in advanced cancers. Data came from immunoSEQ multiplex PCR; TCRdb stores just in-frame clones and leaves some out. The sample has fewer than 85,000 clones; around 92% are singletons. The source was CD4+ or CD8+ T cells sorted from blood, collected in a trial of the OX40 agonist ivuxolimab. These receptors were collected from an adult with an advanced solid tumor such as melanoma, head and neck, liver or kidney cancer.

This clone turned up a few times. V and J are TRBV5-4 and TRBJ1-2, with 9 bases identical to TRBD1. CDR1 and CDR2 from the germline V gene are SGHNT and YYREEE (reference sequence). V trimming: 4 bases; J trimming: 4 bases; junction bases outside the gene matches: 8. CDR3 size: 15 residues. The CDR3 here is CASSTTGGPIYGYTF. The CDR3 DNA sequence: TGTGCCAGCAGCACTACAGGGGGCCCCATCTATGGCTACACCTTC.

This CDR3 is CASRAGLGTEAFF. DNA of the CDR3: TGTGCCAGCAGGGCGGGCCTCGGCACTGAAGCTTTCTTT. The gene calls are TRBV27 and TRBJ1-1; D ambiguous. This CDR3 region has 13 residues. CDR1 and CDR2 from the germline V gene are MNHEY and SMNVEV (reference sequence). The ends were cut back, 6 bases at V and 4 bases at J, with 12 bases in the middle.

In nucleotides, the CDR3 is TGTGCCAGCAGCGCGGGACTAAGGGGCGGGGAGCTGTTTTTT. It yields the protein CASSAGLRGGELFF. This chain connects TRBV7-9 to TRBJ2-2; 7 bases map to TRBD2. CDR3 size: 14 residues. Germline lookup yields CDR1 SEHNR and CDR2 FQNEAQ (reference sequence). The V and J ends lost 5 bases and 7 bases, in that order; junction bases with no gene match: 7.

Only a few counts were recorded for this clone. V usage is TRBV4-1 and J usage is TRBJ2-2; D is tentatively TRBD1 or TRBD2 (5 bases each). Trimming shortened V by 0 bases and J by 6 bases, and 8 bases separated the two germline ends. CDR1 is MGHRA and CDR2 is YSYEKL in the germline V gene. The CDR3 totals 14 residues. Here the CDR3 DNA reads TGCGCCAGCAGCCAAGATGGGGGAGCCGGGGAGCTGTTTTTT. Amino acids: CASSQDGGAGELFF.

V gene TRBV9 combines with J gene TRBJ2-5; 7 positions agree with TRBD1. The CDR3 sequence is 14 residues long. The germline V gene encodes CDR1 SGDLS and CDR2 YYNGEE. V was pared by 3 bases and J by 1 base, with 3 bases of the junction left unmatched. In DNA form, the CDR3 reads TGTGCCAGCAGCGCACAGGGGAGCCAAGAGACCCAGTACTTC. Protein sequence: CASSAQGSQETQYF.

The gene calls are TRBV27 and TRBJ1-1; D call uncertain. CDR1 and CDR2 from the germline V gene are MNHEY and SMNVEV (reference sequence). V shed 2 bases and J shed 1 base, with 5 bases lying between them. The length of the CDR3 is 13 residues. The CDR3 DNA reads TGTGCCAGCAGTTTAGTAGCGAACACTGAAGCTTTCTTT. Its protein is CASSLVANTEAFF.

The rearrangement uses TRBV19 and TRBJ1-2; no definite D call. In germline, CDR1 is LNHDA, CDR2 SQIVND (reference sequence). This CDR3 region has 13 residues. The V end was cut by 3 bases, the J end by 2 bases, with 7 bases between. The CDR3 region is CASSIQENYGYTF. CDR3 DNA: TGTGCCAGTAGTATTCAGGAAAACTATGGCTACACCTTC.

The chain employs TRBV7-2 and TRBJ2-3; the match to TRBD2 covers 11 bases. J gave up 0 bases and V 5 bases, and 13 bases lay outside the gene matches. Germline CDR1 reads SGHTA; CDR2 reads FQGNSA. CDR3 length equals 19 residues. This CDR3 reads CASSPSPSGGPLSTDTQYF. The CDR3 nucleotides read TGTGCCAGCAGCCCTAGTCCTAGCGGGGGGCCACTTAGCACAGATACGCAGTATTTT. The complete variable domain, with remaining parts taken from reference TRBV7-2 and TRBJ2-3, reads GAGVSQSPSNKVTEKGKDVELRCDPISGHTALYWYRQSLGQGLEFLIYFQGNSAPDKSGLPSDRFSAERTGGSVSTLTIQRTQQEDSAVYLCASSPSPSGGPLSTDTQYFGPGTRLTVL.

V and J are TRBV7-9 and TRBJ2-7; D could derive from TRBD1 or TRBD2 (5 bases each). Germline CDR1 reads SEHNR; CDR2 reads FQNEAQ (reference sequence). This CDR3 comprises 13 residues. V was trimmed by 7 bases and J by 2 bases, leaving 12 bases between them. CDR3 sequence (DNA): TGTGCCAGCATTGGGACGGAGACCTACGAGCAGTACTTC. Amino acids: CASIGTETYEQYF.

The chain is built from TRBV10-3 and TRBJ2-7; 11 bases map to TRBD1. The germline CDR1 and CDR2 sequences are ENHRY and SYGVKD. This CDR3 is built from 16 residues. The V gene end was trimmed by 6 bases and the J gene end by 9 bases; junction bases not matched to a gene: 16. CDR3 amino acids: CAIRSGEPDRGQVQYF. The CDR3 DNA follows: TGTGCCATCAGATCAGGGGAACCGGACAGGGGGCAGGTGCAGTACTTC.

The genes are TRBV19 and TRBJ1-2; TRBD1 matches 7 bases. J was trimmed by 3 bases and V by 6 bases; bases with no gene match: 7. This CDR3 spans 14 amino acids. Germline values: CDR1 LNHDA, CDR2 SQIVND (reference sequence). The CDR3 sequence: CASRVGQNYYGYTF. Here the CDR3 DNA reads TGTGCCAGTAGGGTGGGACAGAATTACTATGGCTACACCTTC.

The rearrangement joins TRBV6-6 to TRBJ2-5; 10 bases agree with TRBD2. This CDR3 comprises 15 residues. V trimming: 5 bases; J trimming: 5 bases; junction bases outside the gene matches: 8. The germline V gene encodes CDR1 MNHNY and CDR2 SVGAGI (reference sequence). The chain's CDR3 is CASSTSGGGRETQYF. The CDR3 bases are TGTGCCAGCAGTACCAGCGGGGGGGGTCGGGAGACCCAGTACTTC.

This chain uses TRBV7-8 with TRBJ1-5, with TRBD1 matching 7 bases. There are 16 residues in the CDR3. Germline values: CDR1 SGHVS, CDR2 FQNEAQ. The ends lost 1 base at V and 5 bases at J; junction bases unmatched: 8. The CDR3 is CASSLGGDRRYQPQHF. The CDR3 region has the DNA TGTGCCAGCAGCTTAGGGGGGGACAGACGATATCAGCCCCAGCATTTT.

DNA of the CDR3: TGTGCCAGCAGTGGACTAGGGGGGACCCAGTACTTC. Amino acids: CASSGLGGTQYF. V is TRBV27 and J is TRBJ2-5, with D possibly matching TRBD2 (7 bases). Germline V gives CDR1 MNHEY, CDR2 SMNVEV (reference sequence). V was trimmed by 5 bases and J by 7 bases, leaving 11 bases between them. The length of the CDR3 is 12 residues.

The rearrangement uses TRBV5-6 and TRBJ1-5; D gene unclear. Germline loops: CDR1 SGHDT, CDR2 YYEEEE. V was cut by 0 bases and J by 0 bases, with 7 bases left in between. The CDR3 length is 15 residues. The CDR3 sequence is CASSLAGISNQPQHF. The CDR3 DNA reads TGTGCCAGCAGCTTGGCAGGAATTAGCAATCAGCCCCAGCATTTT. The full variable domain, with the rest looked up from reference TRBV5-6 and TRBJ1-5, is DAGVTQSPTHLIKTRGQQVTLRCSPKSGHDTVSWYQQALGQGPQFIFQYYEEEERQRGNFPDRFSGHQFPNYSSELNVNALLLGDSALYLCASSLAGISNQPQHFGDGTRLSIL.

The chain joins TRBV30 to TRBJ1-5, with D unresolved. This CDR3 has 13 amino acids. V gave up 4 bases and J gave up 3 bases, with 10 bases separating them. CDR1 and CDR2 from the germline V gene are GTSNPN and SVGIG (reference sequence). The CDR3 DNA reads TGTGCCTGGAATACCCTGATCAATCAGCCCCAGCATTTT. This translates into CAWNTLINQPQHF. Complete variable domain (other parts from reference TRBV30 and TRBJ1-5): SQTIHQWPATLVQPVGSPLSLECTVEGTSNPNLYWYRQAAGRGLQLLFYSVGIGQISSEVPQNLSASRPQDRQFILSSKKLLLSDSGFYLCAWNTLINQPQHFGDGTRLSIL.

The chain employs TRBV25-1 and TRBJ2-1; the D is unclear. The V gene lost 6 bases and the J gene lost 7 bases, with 10 bases spanning the gap. Germline V CDR1 and CDR2: MGHDK, SYGVNS. The CDR3 totals 12 residues. The CDR3 spells CASSLVGNEQFF. For the CDR3, the DNA is TGTGCCAGCAGCCTCGTCGGGAATGAGCAGTTCTTC.

The chain combines TRBV28 with TRBJ1-2; D possibly corresponds to TRBD1 (6 bases). Germline V CDR1 and CDR2: MDHEN, SYDVKM. This CDR3 region has 15 residues. The ends were cut back, 1 base at V and 4 bases at J, with 13 bases in the middle. CDR3 protein: CASSLYRGAGYGYTF. The CDR3 bases are TGTGCCAGCAGTTTATACCGGGGGGCAGGCTATGGCTACACCTTC.

V is TRBV5-6 and J is TRBJ1-5, with 7 bases fitting TRBD1. The CDR3 has 15 amino acids. V lost 5 bases to trimming and J lost 2 bases; unmatched junction nucleotides: 7. Per germline, CDR1 SGHDT and CDR2 YYEEEE. CDR3 in amino acids: CASSLGGQGNQPQHF. The CDR3 DNA sequence: TGTGCCAGCAGTTTAGGGGGCCAGGGCAATCAGCCCCAGCATTTT.

The J gene is TRBJ1-2, the V gene TRBV9; 9 nucleotides agree with TRBD1. This CDR3 is built from 16 residues. The germline V gene has CDR1 SGDLS and CDR2 YYNGEE. J gave up 5 bases and V 4 bases, and 12 bases lay outside the gene matches. The CDR3 reads CASSNPRDREWYGYTF. As DNA, the CDR3 is TGTGCCAGCAGCAACCCCCGGGACAGGGAGTGGTATGGCTACACCTTC. Full variable domain (rest looked up from reference TRBV9 and TRBJ1-2): DSGVTQTPKHLITATGQRVTLRCSPRSGDLSVYWYQQSLDQGLQFLIQYYNGEERAKGNILERFSAQQFPDLHSELNLSSLELGDSALYFCASSNPRDREWYGYTFGSGTRLTVV.

The V gene is TRBV29-1, the J gene TRBJ2-7, with a tentative D call TRBD1 (5 bases). The CDR3 loop spans 13 amino acids. V was cut by 2 bases and J by 6 bases, with 14 bases left in between. Germline loops: CDR1 SQVTM, CDR2 ANQGSEA. In DNA form, the CDR3 reads TGCAGCGTTGAATTTGGGCAGGGTGCCGAGCAGTACTTC. Amino acid sequence: CSVEFGQGAEQYF.

The rearrangement links TRBV13 to TRBJ2-4, with a weak D call TRBD1 (6 bases). Germline CDR1 reads PRHDT; CDR2 reads FYEKMQ (reference sequence). This CDR3 contains 12 residues. V was pared by 3 bases and J by 16 bases, with 16 bases between. CDR3 sequence (DNA): TGTGCCAGCAGCTTCGGACGAACAGGGCCCTACTTC. Residues: CASSFGRTGPYF.

This chain joins TRBV2 and TRBJ1-3; 9 nucleotides agree with TRBD1. Germline lookup yields CDR1 SNHLY and CDR2 FYNNEI. After removal of 2 bases from V and 6 bases from J, the junction contained 5 bases not matched to a gene. The CDR3 runs 15 residues. CDR3 sequence reads: CASSEWTGAENTIYF. CDR3 coding DNA: TGTGCCAGCAGTGAATGGACAGGGGCGGAAAACACCATATATTTT.

A single count supports this clone. The chain employs TRBV10-3 and TRBJ2-5; 9 nucleotides agree with TRBD1. The CDR3 spans 17 residues. The J segment lost 1 base and the V segment lost 10 bases, leaving 16 bases of the junction unmatched. The germline V gene has CDR1 ENHRY and CDR2 SYGVKD. The DNA of the CDR3 is TGTGCCACCATGCCAGGGGGACAGGGATGGGTCCAAGAGACCCAGTACTTC. Amino acid sequence: CATMPGGQGWVQETQYF.

CDR3 nucleotide sequence: TGCAGCGTTCCGCTAGCGGGGGGAAAATACAATGAGCAGTTCTTC. It is translated as CSVPLAGGKYNEQFF. V is TRBV29-1 and J is TRBJ2-1; TRBD2 matches at 11 bases. Trimming took 5 bases from V and 4 from J; bases not matched to a gene: 7. CDR3 length equals 15 residues. Per germline, CDR1 SQVTM and CDR2 ANQGSEA.

This rearrangement joins TRBV14 to TRBJ1-1, with no clear D. Germline-derived CDR1 and CDR2 are SGHDN and FVKESK. V lost 3 bases and J lost 4, with 9 bases in between. This CDR3 comprises 13 residues. CDR3 nucleotides: TGTGCCAGCAGCCATGGCATGGCCACTGAAGCTTTCTTT. Amino acid sequence: CASSHGMATEAFF.

The genes are TRBV7-3 and TRBJ1-5; D not certain. This CDR3 spans 18 amino acids. V lost 4 bases, J lost 0 bases, and 19 bases lay in between. Germline CDR1 is SGHTA and CDR2 is FQGTGA. The CDR3 DNA reads as TGTGCCAGCAGCTCCCATTTGAGCACCGGGTATAGCAATCAGCCCCAGCATTTT. Translating it yields CASSSHLSTGYSNQPQHF.

V gene TRBV27 combines with J gene TRBJ1-2; 10 positions agree with TRBD1. The CDR3 spans 13 residues. The trim removed 4 bases at V and 8 bases at J, leaving 4 bases unmatched. Germline V gene data show CDR1 as MNHEY and CDR2 as SMNVEV (reference sequence). In DNA, the CDR3 is TGTGCCAGCAGTTCGACAGGGGGCGCGGGCTACACCTTC. Its translation: CASSSTGGAGYTF.

The chain couples TRBV5-4 to TRBJ2-7; possibly TRBD2 for D (5 bases). Looked up from germline, CDR1 is SGHNT and CDR2 is YYREEE (reference sequence). The CDR3 has 12 amino acids. Between the trimmed V and J ends, which lost 4 bases and 3 bases, there was a span of 8 bases. The CDR3 DNA is TGTGCCAGCAGCCTAGCCAACTACGAGCAGTACTTC. It yields the protein CASSLANYEQYF.